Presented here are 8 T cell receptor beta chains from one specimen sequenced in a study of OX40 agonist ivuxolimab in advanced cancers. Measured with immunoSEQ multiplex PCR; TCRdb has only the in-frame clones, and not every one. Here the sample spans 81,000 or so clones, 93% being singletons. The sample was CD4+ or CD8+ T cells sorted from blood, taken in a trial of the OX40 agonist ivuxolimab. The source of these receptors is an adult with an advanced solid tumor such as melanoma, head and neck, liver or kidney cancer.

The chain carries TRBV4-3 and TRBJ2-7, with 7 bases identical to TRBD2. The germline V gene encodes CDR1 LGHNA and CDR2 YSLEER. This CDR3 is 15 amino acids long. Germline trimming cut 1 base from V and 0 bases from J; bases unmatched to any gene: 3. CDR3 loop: CASSQAGGSSYEQYF. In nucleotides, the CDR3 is TGCGCCAGCAGCCAAGCGGGCGGGAGCTCCTACGAGCAGTACTTC.

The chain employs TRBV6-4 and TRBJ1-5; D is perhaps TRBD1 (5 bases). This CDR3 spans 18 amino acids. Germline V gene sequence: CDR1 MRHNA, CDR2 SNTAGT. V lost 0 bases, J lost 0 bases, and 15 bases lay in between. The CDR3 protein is CASSDSRGSMASNQPQHF. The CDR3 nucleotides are TGTGCCAGCAGTGACTCTAGGGGCAGCATGGCTAGCAATCAGCCCCAGCATTTT.

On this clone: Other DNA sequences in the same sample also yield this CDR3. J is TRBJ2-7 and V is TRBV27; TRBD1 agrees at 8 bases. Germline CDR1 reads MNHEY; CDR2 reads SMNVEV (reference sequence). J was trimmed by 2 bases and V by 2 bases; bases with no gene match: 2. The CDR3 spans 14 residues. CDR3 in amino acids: CASSLAGGTYEQYF. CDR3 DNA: TGTGCCAGCAGTTTAGCAGGGGGCACCTACGAGCAGTACTTC.

CDR3 residues: CASSFTGQGAAEAFF. The CDR3 nucleotides are TGTGCCAGCAGCTTCACGGGACAGGGGGCGGCGGAAGCTTTCTTT. The chain uses TRBV11-2 and TRBJ1-1, with 12 bases aligning to TRBD1. Trimming at V came to 3 bases and at J to 8 bases, leaving 7 bases not matched to a gene. Germline loops: CDR1 SGHAT, CDR2 FQNNGV. The CDR3 has 15 amino acids. Filled out from reference TRBV11-2 and TRBJ1-1, the complete variable domain reads EAGVAQSPRYKIIEKRQSVAFWCNPISGHATLYWYQQILGQGPKLLIQFQNNGVVDDSQLPKDRFSAERLKGVDSTLKIQPAKLEDSAVYLCASSFTGQGAAEAFFGQGTRLTVV.

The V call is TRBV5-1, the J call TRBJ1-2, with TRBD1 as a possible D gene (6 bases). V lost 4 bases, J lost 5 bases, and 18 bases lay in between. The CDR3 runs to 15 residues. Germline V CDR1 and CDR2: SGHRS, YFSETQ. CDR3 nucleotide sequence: TGCGCCAGCAGCGCCGACCCCGGGGGCAGTTATGGCTACACCTTC. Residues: CASSADPGGSYGYTF.

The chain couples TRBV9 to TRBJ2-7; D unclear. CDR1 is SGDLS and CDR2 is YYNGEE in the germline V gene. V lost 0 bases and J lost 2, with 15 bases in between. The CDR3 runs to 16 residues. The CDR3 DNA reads TGTGCCAGCAGCGTAGGGCCCCCACCACCGCCCTACGAGCAGTACTTC. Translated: CASSVGPPPPPYEQYF. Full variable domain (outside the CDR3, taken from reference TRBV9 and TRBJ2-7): DSGVTQTPKHLITATGQRVTLRCSPRSGDLSVYWYQQSLDQGLQFLIQYYNGEERAKGNILERFSAQQFPDLHSELNLSSLELGDSALYFCASSVGPPPPPYEQYFGPGTRLTVT.

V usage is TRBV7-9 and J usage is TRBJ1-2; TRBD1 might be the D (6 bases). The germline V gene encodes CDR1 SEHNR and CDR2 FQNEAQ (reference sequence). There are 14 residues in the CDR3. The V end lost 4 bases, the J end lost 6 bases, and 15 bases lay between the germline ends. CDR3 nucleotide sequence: TGTGCCAGCAGCTCAGACGGGGGGGCAAATGGCTACACCTTC. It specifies CASSSDGGANGYTF.

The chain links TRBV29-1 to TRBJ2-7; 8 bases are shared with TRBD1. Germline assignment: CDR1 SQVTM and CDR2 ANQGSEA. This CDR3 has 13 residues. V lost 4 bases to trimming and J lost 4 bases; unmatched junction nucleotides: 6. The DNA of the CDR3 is TGCAGCGTTGTGACAGGGGCGAATTACGAGCAGTACTTC. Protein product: CSVVTGANYEQYF.